A selection of T cell receptor beta chains follows, all from one sample in a study of long-term antiretroviral therapy in people with HIV. Using immunoSEQ multiplex PCR, the repertoire was profiled, and TCRdb retains in-frame clones only, with some absent. The sample holds some 30,000 clones; about 90% are singletons and the top ten take 1%. This material consisted of unsorted PBMCs, taken 2 years after starting antiretroviral therapy. The receptors stem from a man aged 45-65 years with HIV. Both conserved end residues are trimmed from each CDR3. Clone size, where shown, is once, few, many, or a class for clones that have expanded.

clone_size	v_call	j_call	cdr3_aa
-	TRBV10-3	TRBJ2-7	AIRTGGNEQY
-	TRBV10-3	TRBJ2-3	AISESTTGGTDDTQY
-	TRBV7-9	TRBJ2-1	ASSLETGGEF
-	TRBV9	TRBJ1-1	ASSRRDTEAF
-	TRBV12-5	TRBJ2-1	ASGLVLAGGSYNEQF
-	TRBV28	TRBJ2-7	ASSLWQTYEQY
-	TRBV19	TRBJ1-3	ASTVDRELGNTIY
-	TRBV2	TRBJ1-5	ASSEALQLQH
-	TRBV19	TRBJ2-7	ASSSRRGNSYEQY
few	TRBV6-5	TRBJ2-1	ASSYSGAGEQF
-	TRBV10-2	TRBJ2-3	ASGRDGALTDTQY
once	TRBV9	TRBJ2-7	ASSEGTGRSYEQY
-	TRBV29-1	TRBJ1-1	SATRGGVNTEAF
-	TRBV7-9	TRBJ1-3	ASSLVRDSGGNTIY
-	TRBV5-6	TRBJ2-7	ASSLGALNSYEQY
-	TRBV6-6	TRBJ2-5	ASSYSTGMWETQY
-	TRBV11-3	TRBJ2-6	ASSFTNTGANVLT
-	TRBV5-4	TRBJ1-1	VSSARQGGGAF
few	TRBV7-6	TRBJ2-5	ASSLAPRGETQY
-	TRBV27	TRBJ2-7	ASSLLAPGRVHEQY
-	TRBV6-6	TRBJ2-5	ASSSGLAWEKETQY
-	TRBV28	TRBJ2-7	ASSFVGIISYEQY
-	TRBV7-7	TRBJ2-5	ASSSGRGMYQETQY
-	TRBV28	TRBJ1-4	ASSPGTGGIEKLF
-	TRBV28	TRBJ1-4	ASSLAGSTNEKLF
-	TRBV4-3	TRBJ1-1	ASSPYRGFEAF
-	TRBV15	TRBJ2-1	ATSRDTLPGGKYNEQF